The present entry profiles one TCR beta chain with its context. Antigen: not known. This entry comes from a study of T cells in Graves' hyperthyroidism and ophthalmopathy. Study-level results: Most clonotypes expanded in thyroid above 0.001 were likewise present in blood.

Diagnoses were made from clinical symptoms, serum measures (thyroxine and TRAb), thyroid ultrasound and orbital computed tomography. Using about 10 ml of fresh peripheral blood, PBMCs were prepared. Amplification of TCR beta CDR3 regions used RNA as the template. HTBI primers drove first-round RT-PCR of the TCR CDR3. TCRdb recomputed calls from the multiplex PCR reads with MiXCR, one row per CDR3 protein. The sample lists under 350,000 distinct CDR3 sequences, more than 15% occurring once. V lost 5 bases, J lost 5 bases, and 6 bases stayed unmatched. This CDR3 has 15 amino acids. CDR1 SGHNT and CDR2 YENEEA come from the germline V gene.

Sequencing was carried out using blood. The chain employs TRBV11-3 and TRBJ2-2; 9 bases agree with TRBD2. This TCR derives from a woman aged 60-75 years with Graves' ophthalmopathy. The DNA of the CDR3 is TGTGCCAGCAGCGGGCGGGAGGGGAGGACCGGGGAGCTGTTTTTT. This encodes CASSGREGRTGELFF.